This TCR beta chain derives from a study of shared clonotypes between healthy human individuals. Remarks on this clone: Its matching antigen is unknown.

V was pared by 3 bases and J by 2 bases, with 30 bases between. CDR3 length: 21 residues. Study-wide results and limits: Clonotype sharing among donors likely depends on sequencing depth.

Assay execution proceeded at the deep level. Profiling relied on immunoSEQ multiplex PCR, and the TCRdb table lists in-frame clones only, not all of them. The table has about 470,000 clones, roughly 80% seen once. This chain uses TRBV23-1 with TRBJ2-3; D unresolved. TRBV23-1 is identified as an open reading frame with a role that is uncertain. The sequencing input was PBMCs. The clonotype comes from a middle-aged woman in good health. Some clones in this sample may be carry-over from other donors' samples. CDR3 sequence reads: CASSHPRTHPHRKEYTDTQYF. CDR3 bases: TGCGCCAGCAGTCACCCTCGGACGCACCCCCACCGAAAAGAATACACAGATACGCAGTATTTT.